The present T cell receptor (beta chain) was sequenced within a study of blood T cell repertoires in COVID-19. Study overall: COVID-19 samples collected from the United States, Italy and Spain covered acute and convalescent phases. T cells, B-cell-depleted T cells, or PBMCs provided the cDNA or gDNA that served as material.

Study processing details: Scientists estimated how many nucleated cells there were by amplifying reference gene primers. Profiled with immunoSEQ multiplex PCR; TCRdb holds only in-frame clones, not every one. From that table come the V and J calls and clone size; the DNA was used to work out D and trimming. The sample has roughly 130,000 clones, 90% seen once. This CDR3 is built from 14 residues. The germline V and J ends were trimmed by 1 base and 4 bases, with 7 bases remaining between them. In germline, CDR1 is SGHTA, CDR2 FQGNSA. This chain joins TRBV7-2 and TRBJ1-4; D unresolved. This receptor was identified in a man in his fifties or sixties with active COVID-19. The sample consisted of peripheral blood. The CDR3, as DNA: TGTGCCAGCAGCTTAGGAGGGAATAATGAAAAACTGTTTTTT. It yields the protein CASSLGGNNEKLFF.